The next 6 T cell receptor beta chains were all read from a single sample in a study of blood T cell repertoires in COVID-19 (dated by TCRdb to between 2020 and 2021). The protocol used for the library was the immunoSEQ multiplex PCR assay. TCRdb re-hosts the immuneACCESS table, in-frame sequences only. Its copies lack some clones; in the studies checked, an unresolved V gene accounts for under half of them, and the cause for the rest is not known. The sample table shows about 27,000 clones, and roughly 80% are seen once. About 42% of the sample goes to the ten largest clones. The specimen was peripheral blood. The receptors here all came from a woman at least 80 years old with acute or convalescent COVID-19.

The chain combines TRBV24-1 with TRBJ2-2; 9 bases map to TRBD1. Trimming took 3 bases from V and 4 from J; bases not matched to a gene: 5. The CDR3 is 16 amino acids. Germline CDR1 KGHDR, CDR2 SFDVKD. CDR3 region: CATSDPGTGSTGELFF. The DNA of the CDR3 is TGTGCCACCAGTGATCCCGGGACAGGGAGCACCGGGGAGCTGTTTTTT.

This chain connects TRBV4-2 to TRBJ2-2; the match to TRBD2 covers 8 bases. V trimming: 1 base; J trimming: 5 bases; junction bases outside the gene matches: 12. Per germline, CDR1 LGHNA and CDR2 YNFKEQ. The CDR3 length is 18 residues. Here the CDR3 reads CASSQAPLRAGGTGELFF. The CDR3 coding sequence is TGTGCCAGCAGCCAAGCCCCCCTTCGGGCGGGGGGAACCGGGGAGCTGTTTTTT.

The chain's CDR3 is CASSVAHAEYNEQFF. CDR3 bases: TGTGCCAGCAGCGTAGCCCATGCGGAGTACAATGAGCAGTTCTTC. The chain couples TRBV9 to TRBJ2-1; D is uncertain. Trimming stripped 0 bases from V and 4 bases from J, with 11 bases between. This CDR3 has 15 amino acids. CDR1 SGDLS and CDR2 YYNGEE come from the germline V gene.

There are many counts of this clone. The same CDR3 can be traced to other DNA sequences in this sample. The gene calls are TRBV5-1 and TRBJ2-2; 8 positions match TRBD1. V lost 0 bases and J lost 5; bases outside the gene matches: 0. This CDR3 is built from 14 residues. Germline V gene lookup returns CDR1 SGHRS and CDR2 YFSETQ. The CDR3 is CASSLGQGTGELFF. CDR3 nucleotide sequence: TGCGCCAGCAGCTTGGGACAGGGGACCGGGGAGCTGTTTTTT.

V gene TRBV5-1 combines with J gene TRBJ2-3; D ambiguous. Between the trimmed V and J ends, which lost 0 bases and 4 bases, there was a span of 12 bases. The CDR3 has 15 residues. The V gene's germline CDR1 is SGHRS and CDR2 YFSETQ. CDR3 in amino acids: CASSLAVGSADTQYF. CDR3 DNA sequence: TGCGCCAGCAGCTTGGCGGTGGGCTCCGCAGATACGCAGTATTTT.

The chain has TRBV18 and TRBJ2-1; no clear D gene. The CDR3 runs to 13 residues. Germline CDR1 and CDR2: KGHSH and LQKENI. Trimming left V 3 bases short and J 7 bases short, with 10 bases between. CDR3 sequence: CASSPLSENEQFF. The CDR3 coding sequence is TGTGCCAGCTCACCTCTCAGTGAAAATGAGCAGTTCTTC.